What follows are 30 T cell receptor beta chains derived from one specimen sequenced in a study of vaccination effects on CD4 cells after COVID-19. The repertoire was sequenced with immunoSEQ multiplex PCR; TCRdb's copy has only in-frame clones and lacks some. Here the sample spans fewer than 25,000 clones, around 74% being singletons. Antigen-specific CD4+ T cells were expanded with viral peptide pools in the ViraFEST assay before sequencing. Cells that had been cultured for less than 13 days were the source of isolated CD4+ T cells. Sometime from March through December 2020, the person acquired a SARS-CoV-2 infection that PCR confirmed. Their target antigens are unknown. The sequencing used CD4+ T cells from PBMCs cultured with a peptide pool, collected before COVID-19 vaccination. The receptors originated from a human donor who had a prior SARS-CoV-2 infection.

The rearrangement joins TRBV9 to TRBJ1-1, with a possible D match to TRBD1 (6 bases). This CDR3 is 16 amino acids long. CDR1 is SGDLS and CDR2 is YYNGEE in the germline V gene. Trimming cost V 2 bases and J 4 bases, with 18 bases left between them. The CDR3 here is CASSVGGGGDITEAFF. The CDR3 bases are TGTGCCAGCAGCGTCGGGGGCGGGGGAGACATCACTGAAGCTTTCTTT.

The CDR3, as DNA: TGCGCCAGTCTTCGAGGGGGAAGCACAGATACGCAGTATTTT. Its protein product is CASLRGGSTDTQYF. The V call is TRBV5-1, the J call TRBJ2-3; a weak D match, TRBD1 (6 bases). CDR1 is SGHRS, CDR2 YFSETQ, per germline. The CDR3 is made up of 14 amino acids. Trimming removed 8 bases at V and 0 bases at J, with 13 bases between. Full variable domain (rest looked up from reference TRBV5-1 and TRBJ2-3): KAGVTQTPRYLIKTRGQQVTLSCSPISGHRSVSWYQQTPGQGLQFLFEYFSETQRNKGNFPGRFSGRQFSNSRSEMNVSTLELGDSALYLCASLRGGSTDTQYFGPGTRLTVL.

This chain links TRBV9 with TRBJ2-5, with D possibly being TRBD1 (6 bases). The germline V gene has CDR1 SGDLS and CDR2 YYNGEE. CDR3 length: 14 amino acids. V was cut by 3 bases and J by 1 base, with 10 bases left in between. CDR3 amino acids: CASSGRTAQETQYF. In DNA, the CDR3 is TGTGCCAGCAGCGGGCGGACAGCCCAAGAGACCCAGTACTTC.

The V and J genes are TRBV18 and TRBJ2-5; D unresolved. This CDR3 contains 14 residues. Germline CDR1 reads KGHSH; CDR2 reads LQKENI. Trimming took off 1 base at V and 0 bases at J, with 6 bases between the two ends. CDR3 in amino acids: CASSPLDNQETQYF. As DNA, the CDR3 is TGTGCCAGCTCACCACTTGACAACCAAGAGACCCAGTACTTC. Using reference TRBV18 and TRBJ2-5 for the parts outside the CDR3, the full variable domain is NAGVMQNPRHLVRRRGQEARLRCSPMKGHSHVYWYRQLPEEGLKFMVYLQKENIIDESGMPKERFSAEFPKEGPSILRIQQVVRGDSAAYFCASSPLDNQETQYFGPGTRLLVL.

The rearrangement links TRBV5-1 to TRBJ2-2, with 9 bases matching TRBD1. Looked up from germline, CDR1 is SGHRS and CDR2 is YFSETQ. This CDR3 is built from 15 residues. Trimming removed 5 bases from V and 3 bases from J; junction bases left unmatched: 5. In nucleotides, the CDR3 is TGCGCCAGCAGAAGACAGGGGGTTTACACCGGGGAGCTGTTTTTT. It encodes CASRRQGVYTGELFF. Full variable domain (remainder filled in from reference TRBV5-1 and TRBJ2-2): KAGVTQTPRYLIKTRGQQVTLSCSPISGHRSVSWYQQTPGQGLQFLFEYFSETQRNKGNFPGRFSGRQFSNSRSEMNVSTLELGDSALYLCASRRQGVYTGELFFGEGSRLTVL.

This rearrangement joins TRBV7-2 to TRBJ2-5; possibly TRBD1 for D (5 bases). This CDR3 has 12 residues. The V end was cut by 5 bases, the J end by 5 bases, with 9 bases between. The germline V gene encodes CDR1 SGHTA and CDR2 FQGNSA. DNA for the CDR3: TGTGCCAGCAGCCCAGGGTGGGAGACCCAGTACTTC. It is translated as CASSPGWETQYF.

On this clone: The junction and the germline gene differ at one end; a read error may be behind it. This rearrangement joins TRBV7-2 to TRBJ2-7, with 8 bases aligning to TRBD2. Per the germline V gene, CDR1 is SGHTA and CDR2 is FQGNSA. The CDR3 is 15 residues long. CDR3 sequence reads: CASSLALAGYYEQYF. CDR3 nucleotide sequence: TGTGCCAGCAGCCTAGCCCTAGCGGGCTATTACGAGCAGTACTTC. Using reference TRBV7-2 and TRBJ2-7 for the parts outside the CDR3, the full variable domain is GAGVSQSPSNKVTEKGKDVELRCDPISGHTALYWYRQSLGQGLEFLIYFQGNSAPDKSGLPSDRFSAERTGGSVSTLTIQRTQQEDSAVYLCASSLALAGYYEQYFGPGTRLTVT.

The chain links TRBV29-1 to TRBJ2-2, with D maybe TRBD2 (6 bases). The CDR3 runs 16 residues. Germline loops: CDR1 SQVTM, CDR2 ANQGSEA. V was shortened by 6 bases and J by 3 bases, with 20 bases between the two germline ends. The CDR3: CSVPGGVSQDTGELFF. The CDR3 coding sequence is TGCAGCGTCCCCGGCGGGGTGTCACAAGACACCGGGGAGCTGTTTTTT.

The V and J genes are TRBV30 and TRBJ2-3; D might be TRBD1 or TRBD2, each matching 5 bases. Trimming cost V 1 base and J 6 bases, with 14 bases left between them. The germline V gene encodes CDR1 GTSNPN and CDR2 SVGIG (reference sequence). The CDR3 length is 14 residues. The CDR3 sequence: CAWSEQRGADTQYF. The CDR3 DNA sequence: TGTGCCTGGAGTGAGCAGAGGGGCGCGGATACGCAGTATTTT.

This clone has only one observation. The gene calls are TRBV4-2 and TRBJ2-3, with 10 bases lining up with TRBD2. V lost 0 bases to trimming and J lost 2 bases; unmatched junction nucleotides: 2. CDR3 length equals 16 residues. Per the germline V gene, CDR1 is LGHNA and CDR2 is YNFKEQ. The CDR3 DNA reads TGTGCCAGCAGCCAAGAGAGCGGGAGGGCCACAGATACGCAGTATTTT. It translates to CASSQESGRATDTQYF.

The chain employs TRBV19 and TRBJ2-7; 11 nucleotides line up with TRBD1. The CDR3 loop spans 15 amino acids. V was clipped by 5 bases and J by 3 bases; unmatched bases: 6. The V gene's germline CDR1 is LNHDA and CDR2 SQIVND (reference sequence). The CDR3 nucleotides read TGTGCCAGTAGTTCCACCGGGACAGGGGGCTACGAGCAGTACTTC. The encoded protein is CASSSTGTGGYEQYF.

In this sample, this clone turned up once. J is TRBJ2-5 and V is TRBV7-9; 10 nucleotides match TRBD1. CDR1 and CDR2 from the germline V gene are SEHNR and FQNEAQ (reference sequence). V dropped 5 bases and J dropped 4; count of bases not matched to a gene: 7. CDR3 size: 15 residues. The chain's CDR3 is CASSRRQGAIETQYF. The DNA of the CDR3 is TGTGCCAGCAGCCGGAGACAGGGGGCCATAGAGACCCAGTACTTC.

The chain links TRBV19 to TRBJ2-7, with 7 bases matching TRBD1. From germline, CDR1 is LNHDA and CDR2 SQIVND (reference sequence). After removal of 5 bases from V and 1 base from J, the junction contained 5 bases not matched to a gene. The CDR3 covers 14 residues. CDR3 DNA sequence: TGTGCCAGTAGTCCTCGACAGGGTTCCTACGAGCAGTACTTC. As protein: CASSPRQGSYEQYF.

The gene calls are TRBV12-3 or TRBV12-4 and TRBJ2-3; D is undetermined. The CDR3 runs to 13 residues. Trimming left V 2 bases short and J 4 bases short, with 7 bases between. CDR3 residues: CASSLLEADTQYF. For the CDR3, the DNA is TGTGCCAGCAGTTTATTAGAGGCAGATACGCAGTATTTT.

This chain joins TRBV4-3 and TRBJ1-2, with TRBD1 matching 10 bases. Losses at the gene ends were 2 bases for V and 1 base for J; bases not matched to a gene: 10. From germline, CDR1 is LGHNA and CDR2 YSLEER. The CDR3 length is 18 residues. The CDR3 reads CASSQYPGQGQFNYGYTF. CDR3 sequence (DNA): TGCGCCAGCAGCCAATATCCGGGACAGGGGCAGTTTAACTATGGCTACACCTTC.

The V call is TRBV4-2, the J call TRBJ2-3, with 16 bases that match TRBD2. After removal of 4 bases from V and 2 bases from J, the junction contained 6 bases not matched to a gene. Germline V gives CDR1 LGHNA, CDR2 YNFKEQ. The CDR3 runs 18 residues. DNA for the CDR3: TGTGCCAGCAGCCTCCAGGGGACTAGCGGGGGGGTCACAGATACGCAGTATTTT. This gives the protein CASSLQGTSGGVTDTQYF.

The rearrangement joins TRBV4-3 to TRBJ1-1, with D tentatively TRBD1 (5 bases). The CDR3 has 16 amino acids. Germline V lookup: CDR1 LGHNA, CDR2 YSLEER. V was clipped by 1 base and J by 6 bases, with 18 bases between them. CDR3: CASSQGPGTGIAEAFF. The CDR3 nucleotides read TGCGCCAGCAGCCAAGGTCCAGGGACGGGGATCGCTGAAGCTTTCTTT.

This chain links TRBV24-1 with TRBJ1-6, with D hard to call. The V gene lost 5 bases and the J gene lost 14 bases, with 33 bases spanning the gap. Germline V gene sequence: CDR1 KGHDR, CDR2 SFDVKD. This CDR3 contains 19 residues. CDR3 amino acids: CATSVSPTPDPGGPRALHF. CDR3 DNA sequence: TGTGCCACCAGTGTGTCCCCAACACCCGATCCAGGTGGACCTAGGGCCCTCCACTTT.

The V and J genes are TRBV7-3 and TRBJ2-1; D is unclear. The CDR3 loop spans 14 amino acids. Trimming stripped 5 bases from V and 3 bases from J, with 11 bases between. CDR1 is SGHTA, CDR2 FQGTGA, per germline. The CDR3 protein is CASSPSRVYNEQFF. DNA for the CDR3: TGTGCCAGCAGCCCCTCTCGGGTCTACAATGAGCAGTTCTTC.

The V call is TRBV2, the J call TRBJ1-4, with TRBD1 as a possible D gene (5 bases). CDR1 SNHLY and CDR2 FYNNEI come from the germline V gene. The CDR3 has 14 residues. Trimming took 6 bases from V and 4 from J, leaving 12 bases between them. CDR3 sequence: CASSPGRGNEKLFF. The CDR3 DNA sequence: TGTGCCAGCAGCCCGGGGAGGGGTAATGAAAAACTGTTTTTT.

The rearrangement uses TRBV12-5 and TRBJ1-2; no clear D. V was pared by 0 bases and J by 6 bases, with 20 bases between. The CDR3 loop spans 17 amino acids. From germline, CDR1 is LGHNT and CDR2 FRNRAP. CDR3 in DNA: TGTGCTAGTGGTTTGGTACTCTCCCCTGGTGGCAGCAATGGCTACACCTTC. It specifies CASGLVLSPGGSNGYTF.

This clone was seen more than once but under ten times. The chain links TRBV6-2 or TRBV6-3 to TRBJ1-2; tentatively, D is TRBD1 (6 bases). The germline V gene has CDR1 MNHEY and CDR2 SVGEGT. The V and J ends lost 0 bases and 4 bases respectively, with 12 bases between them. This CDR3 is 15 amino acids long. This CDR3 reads CASSYSNGGGYGYTF. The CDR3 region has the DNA TGTGCCAGCAGTTACTCGAACGGGGGCGGCTATGGCTACACCTTC.

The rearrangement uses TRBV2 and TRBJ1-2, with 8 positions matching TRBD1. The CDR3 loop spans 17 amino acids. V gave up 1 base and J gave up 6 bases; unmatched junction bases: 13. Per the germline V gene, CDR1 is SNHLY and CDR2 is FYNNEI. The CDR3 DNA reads TGTGCCAGCAGTGAAGTCAGGGGGCCCTCCGGGGGTCATGGCTACACCTTC. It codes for CASSEVRGPSGGHGYTF.

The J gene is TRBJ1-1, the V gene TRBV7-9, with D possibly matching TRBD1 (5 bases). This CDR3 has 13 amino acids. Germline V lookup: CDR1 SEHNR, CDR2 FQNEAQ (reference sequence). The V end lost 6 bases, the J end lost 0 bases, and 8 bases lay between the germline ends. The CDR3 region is CASSRGMNTEAFF. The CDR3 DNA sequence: TGTGCCAGCAGTCGGGGCATGAACACTGAAGCTTTCTTT.

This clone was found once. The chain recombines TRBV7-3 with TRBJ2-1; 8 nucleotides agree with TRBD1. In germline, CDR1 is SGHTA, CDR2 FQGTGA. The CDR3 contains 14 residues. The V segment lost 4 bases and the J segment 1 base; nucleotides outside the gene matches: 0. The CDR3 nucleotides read TGTGCCAGCAGCTGGACAGGGTCCTACAATGAGCAGTTCTTC. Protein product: CASSWTGSYNEQFF.

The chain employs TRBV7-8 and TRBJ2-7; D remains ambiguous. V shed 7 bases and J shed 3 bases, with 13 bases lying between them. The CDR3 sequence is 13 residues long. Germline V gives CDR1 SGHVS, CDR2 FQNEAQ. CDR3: CASTFRTGYEQYF. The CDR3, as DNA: TGTGCCAGCACTTTTAGGACCGGCTACGAGCAGTACTTC.

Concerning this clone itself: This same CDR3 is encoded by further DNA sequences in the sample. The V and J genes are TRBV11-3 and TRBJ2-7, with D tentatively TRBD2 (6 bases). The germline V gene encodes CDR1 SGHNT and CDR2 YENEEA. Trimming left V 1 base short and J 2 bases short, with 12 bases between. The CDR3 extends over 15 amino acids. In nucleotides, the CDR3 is TGTGCCAGCAGCTTAGGAGGTGGCGGGACCTACGAGCAGTACTTC. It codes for CASSLGGGGTYEQYF.

The CDR3 spells CASSLSVTFYNSPLHF. The CDR3 bases are TGTGCCAGCAGCCTAAGCGTGACATTCTATAATTCACCCCTCCACTTT. The V gene is TRBV7-8, the J gene TRBJ1-6, with D unclear. The germline V gene has CDR1 SGHVS and CDR2 FQNEAQ. V was trimmed by 5 bases and J by 3 bases, leaving 14 bases between them. CDR3 length: 16 amino acids.

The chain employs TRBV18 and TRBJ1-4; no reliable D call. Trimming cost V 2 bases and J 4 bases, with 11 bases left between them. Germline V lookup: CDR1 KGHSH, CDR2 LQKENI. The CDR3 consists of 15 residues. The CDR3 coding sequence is TGTGCCAGCTCACCATTTGCGGTCGGTAATGAAAAACTGTTTTTT. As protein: CASSPFAVGNEKLFF.

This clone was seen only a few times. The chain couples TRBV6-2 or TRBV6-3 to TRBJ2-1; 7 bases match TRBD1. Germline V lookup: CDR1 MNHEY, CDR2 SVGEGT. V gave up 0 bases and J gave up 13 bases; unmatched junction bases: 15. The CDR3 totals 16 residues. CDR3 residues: CASSYSIGTVSPVQFF. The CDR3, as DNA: TGTGCCAGCAGTTACTCGATTGGGACAGTCTCCCCCGTTCAGTTCTTC.